Reported below is one TCR beta chain. This clonotype was found many times. It lacks a known antigen. The sample holds no much larger clone one base away, and base qualities are not on file. Libraries were constructed by PCR. Instrument used: Illumina HiSeq 2500. Molecular barcoding was employed in the preparation of TCR libraries, with unique molecular identifiers being used to normalize TCRbeta repertoire quantification. The public reads were run again by TCRdb, first through fastp at Q25 and then through MiXCR, and only productive beta chains were kept. Every distinct CDR3 protein forms one entry, paired with its most common genes and DNA. The sample has a few hundred thousand distinct CDR3 sequences on record, about 14% of them singletons. Roughly 4.5% of the sample is in the top ten clones. Sequences ENHRY (CDR1) and SYGVKD (CDR2) are obtained from the germline V gene. Trimming takes 6 bases from V and 11 bases from J, and the germline ends sit 6 bases apart. The cysteine opens and the phenylalanine closes a CDR3 of 9 amino acids. The DNA shown is the 27-base CDR3, in frame from base 1.

These data belong to a study of T-cell reconstitution after alpha-beta-depleted transplantation in children listed by TCRdb under 2016. General notes on the study: Using TCR repertoire profiling, the study quantitatively followed how T-cell immune reconstitution unfolded in children after TCRalphabeta/CD19-depleted allogeneic hematopoietic cell transplantation.

The TCR sequence derives from a human donor who donated a stem cell graft to a child with Fanconi anemia. This specimen consisted of PBMCs, obtained from the stem cell graft. The sequence links TRBV10-3 to TRBJ2-3; the D region possibly corresponds to TRBD1 (6 bases align). The DNA sequence reads TGTGCCATCAGAGGGGGGCAGTATTTT. The translation is CAIRGGQYF.